The clone carrying this TCR beta chain was counted at least ten times. Its specificity is unknown. A single record per CDR3 protein comes from TCRdb applying MiXCR to the 5' RACE reads. In the table there are about 120,000 distinct CDR3 sequences, roughly 3.2% of which are singletons. Germline V gene sequence: CDR1 SGHDT, CDR2 YYEEEE. After removal of 0 bases from V and 7 bases from J, the junction contained 3 bases not matched to a gene. The CDR3 covers 13 residues. The data are from a study of neurological immune-mediated disorders. Points from the study as a whole: The repertoires of 18 of 34 multiple sclerosis patients fell into one related-CDR3 cluster (a possible signature) under phylogenetic grouping.

The sequencing input was PBMCs. The chain is built from TRBV5-6 and TRBJ1-2, with TRBD1 identical over 7 bases. This receptor was identified in a woman in her twenties or thirties with multiple sclerosis. The CDR3 DNA sequence: TGTGCCAGCAGCTTGGTGCAGGGGGGTGGCTACACCTTC. It codes for CASSLVQGGGYTF.